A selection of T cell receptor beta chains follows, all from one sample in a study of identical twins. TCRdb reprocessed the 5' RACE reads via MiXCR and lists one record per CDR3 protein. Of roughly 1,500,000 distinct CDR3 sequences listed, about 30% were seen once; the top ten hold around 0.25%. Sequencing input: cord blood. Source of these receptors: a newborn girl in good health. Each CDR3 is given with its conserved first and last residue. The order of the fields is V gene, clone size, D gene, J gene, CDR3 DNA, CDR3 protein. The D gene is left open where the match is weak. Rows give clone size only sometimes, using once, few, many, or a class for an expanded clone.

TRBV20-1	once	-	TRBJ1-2	TGCAGTGCTAGACCGGAATATGGCCACACCTTC	CSARPEYGHTF
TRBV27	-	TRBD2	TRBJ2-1	TGTGCCAGCACCGAAAACGGGAGGAGAGATGAGCAGTTCTTC	CASTENGRRDEQFF
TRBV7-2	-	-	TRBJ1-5	TGTGCCAGCAGCGTCGACAGGAGCCCCAATCAGCCCCAGCATTTT	CASSVDRSPNQPQHF
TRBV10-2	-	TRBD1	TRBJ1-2	TGCGCCAGCAGTGTCCCGGACAGGCCTAACTATGGCTACACCTTC	CASSVPDRPNYGYTF
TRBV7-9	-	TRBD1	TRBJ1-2	TGTGCCAGCAGCGCGGACAGGAGAAATGGTGGCTACACCTTC	CASSADRRNGGYTF
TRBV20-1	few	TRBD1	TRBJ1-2	TGCAGTGCTATTGGGACAGGGAACTATGGCTACACCTTC	CSAIGTGNYGYTF
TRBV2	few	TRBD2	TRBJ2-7	TGTGCCAGCACCGGGACTAGCGGGAGGGACTCCTACGAGCAGTACTTC	CASTGTSGRDSYEQYF
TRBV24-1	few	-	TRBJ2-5	TGTGCCACCAGTGAAACAGGAGGGCAAGAGACCCAGTACTTC	CATSETGGQETQYF
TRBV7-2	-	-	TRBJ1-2	TGTGCCAGCAGCTTAAATCAGGGTGACTTCGCTGGCTACACCTTC	CASSLNQGDFAGYTF
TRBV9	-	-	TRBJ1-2	TGTGCCAGCAGCGTAGGGACAGTTGGCTACACCTTC	CASSVGTVGYTF
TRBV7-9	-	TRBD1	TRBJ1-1	TGTGGAACAGGGGCAGATACCGAAGCTTTCTTT	CGTGADTEAFF
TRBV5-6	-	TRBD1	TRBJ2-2	TGTGCCAGCAGCTTGAACAGGGGGCGCACCGGGGAGCTGTTTTTT	CASSLNRGRTGELFF
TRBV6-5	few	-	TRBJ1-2	TGTGCCAGCAGTTACTCGTTGGGGACCAACTATGGCTACACCTTC	CASSYSLGTNYGYTF
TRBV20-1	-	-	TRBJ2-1	TGCAGTGCCCCATCAACATTCTACAATGAGCAGTTCTTC	CSAPSTFYNEQFF
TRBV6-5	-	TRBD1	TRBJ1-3	TGTGCCAGCAGTTCCATCCCCACGGGACAGGGTTTCGGAAACACCATATATTTT	CASSSIPTGQGFGNTIYF
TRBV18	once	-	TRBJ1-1	TGTGCCAGCTCACCCGGACGGATTCCCATGAACACTGAAGCTTTCTTT	CASSPGRIPMNTEAFF
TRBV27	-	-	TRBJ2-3	TGTGCCAGCAGTTGGGCAGGGAGGGATACGCAGTATTTT	CASSWAGRDTQYF
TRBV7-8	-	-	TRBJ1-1	TGTGCCAGCAGCTTAGAGCATAGGCGTGTCGGTGGATCGAGGACTGAAGCTTTCTTT	CASSLEHRRVGGSRTEAFF
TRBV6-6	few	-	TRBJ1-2	TGTGCCAGCAGTTACTCGAATGGAGGCAGGGCCAACTATGGCTACACCTTC	CASSYSNGGRANYGYTF
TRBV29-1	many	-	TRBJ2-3	TGCAGCGAATCAGCGGGACAGCGCACAGATACGCAGTATTTT	CSESAGQRTDTQYF
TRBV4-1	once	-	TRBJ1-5	TGCGCCAGCAGCTCTTCCGGCGGATATAGCAATCAGCCCCAGCATTTT	CASSSSGGYSNQPQHF
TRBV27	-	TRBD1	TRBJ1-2	TGTGCCAGCAGTTCCACCCGACAGGGGGCCAACTATGGCTACACCTTC	CASSSTRQGANYGYTF
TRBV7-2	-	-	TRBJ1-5	TGTGCCAGCAGCTTAATGAGGGGCTATAGCAATCAGCCCCAGCATTTT	CASSLMRGYSNQPQHF
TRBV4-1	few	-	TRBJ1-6	TGCGCCAGCAGCCAAGTGCTGTCACCCCTCCACTTT	CASSQVLSPLHF
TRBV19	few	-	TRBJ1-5	TGTGCCAGTAGTATTATAGGGGCCAATCAGCCCCAGCATTTT	CASSIIGANQPQHF
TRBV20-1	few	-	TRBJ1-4	TGCAGTGCTAGGAGGGAGTTTAATGAAAAACTGTTTTTT	CSARREFNEKLFF
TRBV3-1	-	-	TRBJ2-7	TGTGCCAGCAGCACCCGGACCTCCTACGAGCAGTACTTC	CASSTRTSYEQYF
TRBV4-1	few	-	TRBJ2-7	TGCGCCAGCAGCCAAACTACCACGGGCCCCAACCTATACGAGCAGTACTTC	CASSQTTTGPNLYEQYF
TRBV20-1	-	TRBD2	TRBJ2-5	TGCAGTGCTTCCAGTAAGCGGGAGCGCTACAATGAGCAGTACTTC	CSASSKRERYNEQYF
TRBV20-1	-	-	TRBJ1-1	TGCAGTGCCCCCAGACAGCGGTGGAGCACTGAAGCTTTCTTT	CSAPRQRWSTEAFF
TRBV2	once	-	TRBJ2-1	TGTGCCAGCAGTGAAGGGCCTCCCGCCTTCAATGAGCAGTTCTTC	CASSEGPPAFNEQFF
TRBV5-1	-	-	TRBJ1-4	TGCGCCAGCAGCTTTCAGGGACATAATGAAAAACTGTTTTTT	CASSFQGHNEKLFF
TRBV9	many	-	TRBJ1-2	TGTGCCAGCAGCGTAGTCGTAGGACAGAACTATGGCTACACCTTC	CASSVVVGQNYGYTF
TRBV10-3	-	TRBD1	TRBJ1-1	TGTGCCATCGCCGGGACAGGGCAGAACACTGAAGCTTTCTTT	CAIAGTGQNTEAFF
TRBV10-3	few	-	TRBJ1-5	TGTGCCATCAGTGAGTCGGGAACCAGCAATCAGCCCCAGCATTTT	CAISESGTSNQPQHF
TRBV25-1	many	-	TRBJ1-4	TGTGCCAGCAGGGTTGGCGAAAAACTGTTTTTT	CASRVGEKLFF
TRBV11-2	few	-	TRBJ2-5	TGTGCCAGCACCAACAGGAAAGCGGGTGGGGAGGAGACCCAGTACTTC	CASTNRKAGGEETQYF
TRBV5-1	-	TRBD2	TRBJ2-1	TGCGCCAGCAGCCCGACCGGGACTAGCCCCATGAATGAGCAGTTCTTC	CASSPTGTSPMNEQFF
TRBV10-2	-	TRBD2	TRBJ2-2	TGCGCCAGCAAAAATGTGACTAGCGGGGAAAAGGGGGAGTTTTTT	CASKNVTSGEKGEFF
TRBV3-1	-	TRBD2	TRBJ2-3	TGTGCCAGCAGCCAGCTTAGCGGGAGCACAGATACGCAGTATTTT	CASSQLSGSTDTQYF
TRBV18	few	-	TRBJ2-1	TGTGCCAGCTCACCCCGGGGCCCACCAAGTTACAATGAGCAGTTCTTC	CASSPRGPPSYNEQFF
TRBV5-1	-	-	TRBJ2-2	TGCGCCAGCAGCTGGGACACTATAACCGGGGAGCTGTTTTTT	CASSWDTITGELFF
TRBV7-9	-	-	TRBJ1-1	TGTGCCAGCAGCTTAGGTCAGGGAGGGGCAGCTTCTGAAGCTTTCTTT	CASSLGQGGAASEAFF
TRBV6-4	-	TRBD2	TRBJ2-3	TGTGCCAGCAAGTTGACTAGCGGGGGGGCCGATACGCAGTATTTT	CASKLTSGGADTQYF
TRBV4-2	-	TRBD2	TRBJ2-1	TGTGCCAGCAGCCAGAGGGGACTAGCGTACCACAATGAGCAGTTCTTC	CASSQRGLAYHNEQFF
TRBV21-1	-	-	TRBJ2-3	TGTGCCAGCAGCAGTCTATCGGGGCCCACAGATACGCAGTATTTT	CASSSLSGPTDTQYF
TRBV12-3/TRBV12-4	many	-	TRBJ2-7	TGTGCCAGCAGTGGGGCCGGTGGGTCCTACGAGCAGTACTTC	CASSGAGGSYEQYF
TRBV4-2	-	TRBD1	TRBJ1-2	TGTGCCAGCAGCCCGAGACGGGACAGAACCTATGGCTACACCTTC	CASSPRRDRTYGYTF
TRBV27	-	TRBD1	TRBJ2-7	TGTGCCAGCAGAACAGGGGGAGTTAACGAGCAGTACTTC	CASRTGGVNEQYF
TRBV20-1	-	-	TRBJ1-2	TGCAGTGCTAAGCCGATCTATGGCTACACCTTC	CSAKPIYGYTF
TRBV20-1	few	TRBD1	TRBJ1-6	TGCAGGGGATTGGCGACAGGGTATAATTCACCCCTCCACTTT	CRGLATGYNSPLHF
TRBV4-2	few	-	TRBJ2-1	TGTGCCAGCAGCCAAGAAGGGGGAGAATGGTACAATGAGCAGTTCTTC	CASSQEGGEWYNEQFF
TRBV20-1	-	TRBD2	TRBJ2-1	TGCAGTGCTAGATTAGCGGGGTCTGAGCAGTTCTTC	CSARLAGSEQFF
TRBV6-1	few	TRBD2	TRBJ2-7	TGTGCCAGCAGGATGACTAGCGGGGGCTCCTACGAGCAGTACTTC	CASRMTSGGSYEQYF